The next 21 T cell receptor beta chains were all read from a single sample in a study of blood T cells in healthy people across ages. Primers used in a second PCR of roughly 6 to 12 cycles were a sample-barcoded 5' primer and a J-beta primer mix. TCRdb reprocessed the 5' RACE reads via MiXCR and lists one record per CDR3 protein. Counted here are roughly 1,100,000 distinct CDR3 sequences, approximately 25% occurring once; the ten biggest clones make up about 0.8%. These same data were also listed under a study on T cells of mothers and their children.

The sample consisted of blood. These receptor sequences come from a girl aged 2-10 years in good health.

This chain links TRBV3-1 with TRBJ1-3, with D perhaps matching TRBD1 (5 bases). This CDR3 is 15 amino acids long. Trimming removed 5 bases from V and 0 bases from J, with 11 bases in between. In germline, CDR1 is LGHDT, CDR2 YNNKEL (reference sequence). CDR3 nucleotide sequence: TGTGCCAGCAGCTGGGGACCACGCTCTGGAAACACCATATATTTT. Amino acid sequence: CASSWGPRSGNTIYF. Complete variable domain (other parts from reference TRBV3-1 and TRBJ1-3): DTAVSQTPKYLVTQMGNDKSIKCEQNLGHDTMYWYKQDSKKFLKIMFSYNNKELIINETVPNRFSPKSPDKAHLNLHINSLELGDSAVYFCASSWGPRSGNTIYFGEGSWLTVV.

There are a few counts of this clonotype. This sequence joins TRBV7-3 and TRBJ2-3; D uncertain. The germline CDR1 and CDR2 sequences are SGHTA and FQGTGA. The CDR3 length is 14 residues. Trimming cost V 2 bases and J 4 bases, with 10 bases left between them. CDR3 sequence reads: CASSLYSGPDTQYF. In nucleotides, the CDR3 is TGTGCCAGCAGCTTATACAGTGGGCCAGATACGCAGTATTTT.

The CDR3 nucleotides read TGTGCCAGCAGCTTAGGGACCCCAAAGATTCAGTACTTC. Its protein is CASSLGTPKIQYF. The genes are TRBV11-2 and TRBJ2-4; D gene ambiguous. CDR3 length equals 13 residues. Germline CDR1 and CDR2: SGHAT and FQNNGV. V was shortened by 1 base and J by 10 bases, with 11 bases between the two germline ends.

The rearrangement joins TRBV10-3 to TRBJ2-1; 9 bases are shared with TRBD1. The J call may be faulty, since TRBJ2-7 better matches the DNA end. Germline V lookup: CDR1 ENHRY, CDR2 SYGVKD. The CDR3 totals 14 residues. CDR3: CAIGRTGESYEQYF. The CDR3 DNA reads TGTGCCATCGGTCGGACAGGGGAATCCTACGAGCAGTACTTC.

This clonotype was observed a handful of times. The CDR3 nucleotides are TGTGCCAGCAGCTTAGCCTCCTGGGACACCCTAGGGACTAATGAAAAACTGTTTTTT. It encodes CASSLASWDTLGTNEKLFF. The V and J genes are TRBV7-6 and TRBJ1-4; the D gene is possibly TRBD1 (6 bases). Germline V lookup: CDR1 SGHVS, CDR2 FNYEAQ. Trimming took 0 bases from V and 2 from J, leaving 19 bases between them. The CDR3 totals 19 residues.

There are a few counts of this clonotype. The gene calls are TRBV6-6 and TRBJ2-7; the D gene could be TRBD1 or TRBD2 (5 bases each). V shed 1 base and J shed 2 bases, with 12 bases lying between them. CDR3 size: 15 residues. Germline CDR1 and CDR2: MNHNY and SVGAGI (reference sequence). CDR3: CASSYLVGGTYEQYF. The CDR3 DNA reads TGTGCCAGCAGTTACTTGGTTGGGGGAACCTACGAGCAGTACTTC.

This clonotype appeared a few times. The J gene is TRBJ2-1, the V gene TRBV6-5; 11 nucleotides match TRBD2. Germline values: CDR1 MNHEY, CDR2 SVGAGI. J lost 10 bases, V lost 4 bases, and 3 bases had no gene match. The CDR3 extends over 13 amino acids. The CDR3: CASSSWTSGEQFF. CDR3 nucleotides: TGTGCCAGCAGTTCATGGACTAGCGGGGAGCAGTTCTTC.

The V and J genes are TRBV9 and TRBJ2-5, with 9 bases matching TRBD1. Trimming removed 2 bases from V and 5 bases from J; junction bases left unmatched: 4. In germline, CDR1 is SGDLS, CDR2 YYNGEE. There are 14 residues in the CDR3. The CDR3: CASSVTGGYETQYF. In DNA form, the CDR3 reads TGTGCCAGCAGCGTTACAGGGGGCTATGAGACCCAGTACTTC.

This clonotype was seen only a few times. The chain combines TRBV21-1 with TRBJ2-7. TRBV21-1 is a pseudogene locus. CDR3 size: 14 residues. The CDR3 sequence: CASSKDPSSYEQYF. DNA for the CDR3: TGTGCCAGCAGCAAAGATCCTAGCTCCTACGAGCAGTACTTC.

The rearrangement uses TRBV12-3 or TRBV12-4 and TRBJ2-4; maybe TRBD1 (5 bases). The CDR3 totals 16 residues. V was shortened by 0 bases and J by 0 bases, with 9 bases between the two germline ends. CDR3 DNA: TGTGCCAGCAGTTTAGCGGGAACAGGAGCCAAAAACATTCAGTACTTC. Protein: CASSLAGTGAKNIQYF.

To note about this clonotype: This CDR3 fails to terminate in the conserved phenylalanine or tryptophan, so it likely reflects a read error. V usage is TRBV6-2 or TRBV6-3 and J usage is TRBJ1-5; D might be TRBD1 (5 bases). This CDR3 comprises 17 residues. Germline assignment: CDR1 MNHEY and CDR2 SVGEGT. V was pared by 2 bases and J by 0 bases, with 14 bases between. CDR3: CASSYGAGQYSNQPQHL. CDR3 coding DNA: TGTGCCAGCAGTTACGGAGCAGGACAATATAGCAATCAGCCCCAGCATCTT.

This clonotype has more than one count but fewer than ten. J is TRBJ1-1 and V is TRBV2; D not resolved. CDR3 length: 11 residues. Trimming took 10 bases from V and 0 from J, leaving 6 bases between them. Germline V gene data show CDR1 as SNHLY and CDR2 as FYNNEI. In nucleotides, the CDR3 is TGTGCCATCTCAGTGAACACTGAAGCTTTCTTT. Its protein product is CAISVNTEAFF.

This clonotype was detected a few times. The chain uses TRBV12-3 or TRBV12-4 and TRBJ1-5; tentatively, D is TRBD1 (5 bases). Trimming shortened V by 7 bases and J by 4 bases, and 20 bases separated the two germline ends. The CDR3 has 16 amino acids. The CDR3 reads CASTDSGRALNQPQHF. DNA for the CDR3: TGTGCCAGCACCGACTCGGGCAGGGCTCTTAATCAGCCCCAGCATTTT.

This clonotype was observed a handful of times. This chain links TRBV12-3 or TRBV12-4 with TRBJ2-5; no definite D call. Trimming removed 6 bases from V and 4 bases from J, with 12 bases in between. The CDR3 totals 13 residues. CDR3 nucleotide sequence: TGTGCCAGCAGCCACCACGTAGTAGAGACCCAGTACTTC. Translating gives CASSHHVVETQYF.

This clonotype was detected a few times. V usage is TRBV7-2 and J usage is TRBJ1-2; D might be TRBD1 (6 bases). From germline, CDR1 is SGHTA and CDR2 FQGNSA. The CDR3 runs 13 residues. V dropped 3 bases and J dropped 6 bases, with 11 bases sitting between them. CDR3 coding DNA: TGTGCCAGCAGCTTCGGACAGCCTGATGGCTACACCTTC. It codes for CASSFGQPDGYTF.

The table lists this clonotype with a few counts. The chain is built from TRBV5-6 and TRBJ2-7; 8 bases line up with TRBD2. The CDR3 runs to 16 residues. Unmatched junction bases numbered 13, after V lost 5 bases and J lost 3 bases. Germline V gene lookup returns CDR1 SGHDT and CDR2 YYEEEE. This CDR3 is CASSRPKGSGVYEQYF. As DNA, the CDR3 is TGTGCCAGCAGTCGACCGAAGGGTAGCGGGGTCTACGAGCAGTACTTC.

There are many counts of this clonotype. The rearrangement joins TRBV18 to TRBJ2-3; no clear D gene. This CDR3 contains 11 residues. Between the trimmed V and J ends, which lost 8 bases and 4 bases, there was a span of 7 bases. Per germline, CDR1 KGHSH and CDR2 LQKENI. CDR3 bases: TGTGCCAGCAGCCCTTCAGATACGCAGTATTTT. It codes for CASSPSDTQYF.

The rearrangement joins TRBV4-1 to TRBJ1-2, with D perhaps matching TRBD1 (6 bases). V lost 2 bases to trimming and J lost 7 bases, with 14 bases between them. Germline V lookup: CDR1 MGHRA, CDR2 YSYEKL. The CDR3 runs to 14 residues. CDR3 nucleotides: TGCGCCAGCAGCCAACTTGGAGGGGGTATTGGCTACACCTTC. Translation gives CASSQLGGGIGYTF.

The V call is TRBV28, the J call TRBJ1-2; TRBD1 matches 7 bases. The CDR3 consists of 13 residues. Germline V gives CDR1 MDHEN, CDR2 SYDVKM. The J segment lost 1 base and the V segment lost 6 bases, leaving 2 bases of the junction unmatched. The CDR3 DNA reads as TGTGCCAGCAGGACAGGGTTTAACTATGGCTACACCTTC. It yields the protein CASRTGFNYGYTF.

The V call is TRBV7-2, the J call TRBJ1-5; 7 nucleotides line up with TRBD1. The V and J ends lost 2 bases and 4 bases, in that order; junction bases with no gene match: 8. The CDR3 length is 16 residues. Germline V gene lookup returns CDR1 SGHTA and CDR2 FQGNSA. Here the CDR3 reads CASSLPLTGKNQPQHF. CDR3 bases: TGTGCCAGCAGCTTACCCTTGACAGGGAAAAATCAGCCCCAGCATTTT.

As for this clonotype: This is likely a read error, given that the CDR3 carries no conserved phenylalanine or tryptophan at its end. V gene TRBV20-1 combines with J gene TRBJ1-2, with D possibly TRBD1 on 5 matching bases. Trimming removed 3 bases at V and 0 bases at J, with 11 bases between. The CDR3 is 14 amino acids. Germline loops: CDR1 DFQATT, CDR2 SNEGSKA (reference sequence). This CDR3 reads CSARGVLANYGYTL. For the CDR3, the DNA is TGCAGTGCTAGGGGGGTACTAGCTAACTATGGCTACACCCTC.